This T cell receptor beta chain derives from a study of blood T cell repertoires in COVID-19 (dated by TCRdb to about 2020). For context, the study as a whole: The collaborator samples originated in the United States, Italy and Spain and spanned the acute and convalescent phases of COVID-19. The prospective study material was composed of cDNA or gDNA derived from T cells, B-cell-depleted T cells, or PBMCs. Subjects who had been exposed to COVID-19, were actively infected with it, or had recovered from it provided the deeply sampled blood TCRbeta repertoires that made up the dataset. A freely available public database, intended as a resource for researchers studying the immune response to SARS-CoV-2, is where the repertoires were released. Samples came from the ongoing ImmuneRACE study (first 160 participants) plus 1,254 subjects from 6 global collaborators. Sample metadata almost always included a de-identified subject ID, COVID-19 status, age in years and sex. Where available, HLA class I and class II types were obtained from metadata supplied by the sample provider rather than from assay-based typing.

Worth noting for this clone: This receptor's antigen is unknown. Per-base qualities were not stored, and no clone one base away is much larger.

From the germline V gene, CDR1 is ENHRY and CDR2 is SYGVKD. The V end gives up 2 bases and the J end 9 bases, leaving 4 bases in the junction not matched to a gene. The CDR3 numbers 15 residues from cysteine through phenylalanine. Only the CDR3 DNA is retained, 45 bases long and in frame from the first base. Participants in the prospective study were enrolled through a virtual design, were aged roughly 18 to 90 years, and lived in 24 United States geographic areas. In the prospective study, cohorts were assigned on the basis of participant-reported clinical history obtained from a screening survey and a study questionnaire. Each participant in the prospective study had whole blood, serum and a nasopharyngeal or oropharyngeal swab collected by mobile phlebotomists. Participants in the prospective study had the option to provide additional blood draws and questionnaires over an approximately 2-month period. Prospective study blood samples were shipped either frozen or at room temperature before DNA extraction.

Results the study describes overall, beyond this receptor: Clinical and demographic metadata were provided uncurated, with the amount varying by source and participant.

TCRbeta CDR3 regions were amplified from genomic DNA using the immunoSEQ Assay, a bias-controlled multiplex PCR. Processing in the source paper ran as follows. The number of nucleated cells in each sample was estimated by amplification of reference gene primers within the assay. To quantify the absolute abundance of each unique TCRbeta CDR3 rearrangement, sequence reads were collapsed and filtered. Productive Simpson clonality was computed per sample as the square root of Simpson's diversity index over productive rearrangements. TCRdb stores this immuneACCESS table with in-frame sequences only. Part of the clones is absent; in the studies checked, under half of the shortfall reflects unresolved V genes, and no reason is known for the rest. The V and J calls and the clone size are those of that table, but D and trimming were determined from the DNA. Recorded for this sample are under 200,000 clones; 65% to 90% of them occurred a single time. In total, the top ten clones hold more than 4.5% of the sample.

This clonotype was sampled from a woman aged 55-70 years with acute COVID-19. The specimen sequenced was PBMCs or T cells enriched from blood (not recorded which). The chain links TRBV10-3 with TRBJ2-1, with 13 central nucleotides matching TRBD2. The bases read TGTGCCATCAGTGAGGCAACTAGCGGGGGGGGTGAGCAGTTCTTC. It specifies CAISEATSGGGEQFF.